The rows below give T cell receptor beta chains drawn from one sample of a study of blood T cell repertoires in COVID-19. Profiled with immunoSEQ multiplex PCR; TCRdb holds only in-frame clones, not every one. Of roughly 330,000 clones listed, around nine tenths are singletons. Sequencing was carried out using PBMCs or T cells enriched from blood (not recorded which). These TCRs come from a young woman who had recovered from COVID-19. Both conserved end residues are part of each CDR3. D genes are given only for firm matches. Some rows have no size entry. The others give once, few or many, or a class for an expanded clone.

DNA: TGTGCCAGCAGTTCTTGGACAGGTGAAGCTTTCTTT
CDR3: CASSSWTGEAFF
D: TRBD1
J: TRBJ1-1
size: once
V: TRBV6-5

DNA: TGTGCCACCTGGAAGATTGCAGGAGAGCAGTTCTTC
CDR3: CATWKIAGEQFF
D: NA
J: TRBJ2-1
size: NA
V: TRBV12-3/TRBV12-4

DNA: TGTGCCTGGGACAGGGGAACTGAAGCTTTCTTT
CDR3: CAWDRGTEAFF
D: TRBD1
J: TRBJ1-1
size: NA
V: TRBV30

DNA: TGTGCCAGCAGCCAAGAGCGGGACCAAGAGACCCAGTACTTC
CDR3: CASSQERDQETQYF
D: NA
J: TRBJ2-5
size: once
V: TRBV3-1/TRBV3-2

DNA: TGTGCCAGCACCGAGGGAGGGGAGGGCCACGAGCAGTACTTC
CDR3: CASTEGGEGHEQYF
D: TRBD2
J: TRBJ2-7
size: NA
V: TRBV7-9

DNA: TGTGCCAAGAACCGGGACAGAGGGGACGAGCAGTACTTC
CDR3: CAKNRDRGDEQYF
D: TRBD1
J: TRBJ2-7
size: NA
V: TRBV2

DNA: TGTGCCAGCAGCCAAGGAGTAGAGACCCAGTACTTC
CDR3: CASSQGVETQYF
D: NA
J: TRBJ2-5
size: NA
V: TRBV3-1/TRBV3-2

DNA: TGTGCCATCACCCAGGGTCACTCTGGAAACACCATATATTTT
CDR3: CAITQGHSGNTIYF
D: NA
J: TRBJ1-3
size: NA
V: TRBV10-3

DNA: TGTGCCAGCAGCCCAAAGACTAGCGGTCTATTTGAGCAGTTCTTC
CDR3: CASSPKTSGLFEQFF
D: TRBD2
J: TRBJ2-1
size: NA
V: TRBV11-2

DNA: TGTGCCAGCAGTGGGGGACAGGTCTATGGCTACACCTTC
CDR3: CASSGGQVYGYTF
D: TRBD1
J: TRBJ1-2
size: NA
V: TRBV2

DNA: TGTGCCAGCAGTGGAAGAACAGGGAGCGCTTTCTTT
CDR3: CASSGRTGSAFF
D: NA
J: TRBJ1-1
size: NA
V: TRBV28

DNA: TGTGCCAGTAGGACCGGGACAGGGGTGCTCTACACCTTC
CDR3: CASRTGTGVLYTF
D: TRBD1
J: TRBJ1-2
size: NA
V: TRBV19

DNA: TGTGCCTGGAGTGAGGGACAGGGTGGGTCCGACGAGCAGTACTTC
CDR3: CAWSEGQGGSDEQYF
D: TRBD1
J: TRBJ2-7
size: few
V: TRBV30

DNA: TGCAGCGTTGTTGATGGAGCCAAAGGCGAACAGCCCCAGCATTTT
CDR3: CSVVDGAKGEQPQHF
D: NA
J: TRBJ1-5
size: NA
V: TRBV29-1

DNA: TGTGCCAGCAGGGGACAGTCCAATCAGCCCCAGCATTTT
CDR3: CASRGQSNQPQHF
D: TRBD1
J: TRBJ1-5
size: NA
V: TRBV12-3/TRBV12-4

DNA: TGTGCCAGCAGTTTAGTAACAGGGTACCACGAGCAGTACTTC
CDR3: CASSLVTGYHEQYF
D: NA
J: TRBJ2-7
size: NA
V: TRBV27

DNA: TGTGCCTGGAGTTGGCAGTCTGGCGAAAAACTGTTTTTT
CDR3: CAWSWQSGEKLFF
D: NA
J: TRBJ1-4
size: NA
V: TRBV30

DNA: TGTGCCAGCAGCCTGGAGGTAGCGGGGGGCAACTCCTACGAGCAGTACTTC
CDR3: CASSLEVAGGNSYEQYF
D: TRBD2
J: TRBJ2-7
size: NA
V: TRBV7-2

DNA: TGTGCCAGCAGCCTCAGGGGGACTGGAAACACCATATATTTT
CDR3: CASSLRGTGNTIYF
D: TRBD1
J: TRBJ1-3
size: NA
V: TRBV11-2

DNA: TGTGCCAGCAGCCGCAGGGGGCGCGACGCTGAAGCTTTCTTT
CDR3: CASSRRGRDAEAFF
D: TRBD1
J: TRBJ1-1
size: once
V: TRBV5-8

DNA: TGTGCCAGCAACCATCACCCCCAGGTCGAGCAGTACTTC
CDR3: CASNHHPQVEQYF
D: NA
J: TRBJ2-7
size: once
V: TRBV11-2

DNA: TGTGCCAGCAGCCCCCGCGGCGGACTCACAGATACGCAGTATTTT
CDR3: CASSPRGGLTDTQYF
D: NA
J: TRBJ2-3
size: NA
V: TRBV3-1/TRBV3-2

DNA: TGTGCCACCTTGGAACAGGCGACCTTTTGGTCACCCCTCCACTTT
CDR3: CATLEQATFWSPLHF
D: NA
J: TRBJ1-6
size: NA
V: TRBV2

DNA: TGCGCCAGCAGCCATAGACAGGGAACTGGAAACACCATATATTTT
CDR3: CASSHRQGTGNTIYF
D: TRBD1
J: TRBJ1-3
size: NA
V: TRBV4-3

DNA: TGTGCCAGCAGCTTGGTTAGCCTGTCTGGCGAGCAGTACTTC
CDR3: CASSLVSLSGEQYF
D: NA
J: TRBJ2-7
size: NA
V: TRBV5-6

DNA: TGCAGTGCTAGTAACAGGGGAGACGAGCAGTACTTC
CDR3: CSASNRGDEQYF
D: TRBD1
J: TRBJ2-7
size: NA
V: TRBV20-1

DNA: TGTGCCAGCAGCGCGTACCCCGGGACATTGAACTACAATGAGCAGTTCTTC
CDR3: CASSAYPGTLNYNEQFF
D: NA
J: TRBJ2-1
size: NA
V: TRBV7-3

DNA: TGCGCCAGCAGCCAAGTAGCGGGGGGGCCGGCCAAAAACATTCAGTACTTC
CDR3: CASSQVAGGPAKNIQYF
D: TRBD2
J: TRBJ2-4
size: NA
V: TRBV4-1

DNA: TGTGCCAGCAGCCAAGATCTAGCCAACACTGAAGCTTTCTTT
CDR3: CASSQDLANTEAFF
D: NA
J: TRBJ1-1
size: NA
V: TRBV3-1/TRBV3-2

DNA: TGCGCCAGCAGCTTTGGCACGGTCGGACTGAGCTCCTACGAGCAGTACTTC
CDR3: CASSFGTVGLSSYEQYF
D: NA
J: TRBJ2-7
size: NA
V: TRBV5-1

DNA: TGCAGTGCCGTACTCGACTATGGCTACACCTTC
CDR3: CSAVLDYGYTF
D: NA
J: TRBJ1-2
size: NA
V: TRBV20-1

DNA: TGTGCCAGCAGCTTGCATAGTAACTATGGCTACACCTTC
CDR3: CASSLHSNYGYTF
D: NA
J: TRBJ1-2
size: NA
V: TRBV7-2

DNA: TGTGCCAGCAGCTTCACCGGCGGCGAGACCCAGTACTTC
CDR3: CASSFTGGETQYF
D: NA
J: TRBJ2-5
size: NA
V: TRBV5-4

DNA: TGCGCCAGCAGCCCGGGGGGAAGGGGGTATACCGGGGAGCTGTTTTTT
CDR3: CASSPGGRGYTGELFF
D: NA
J: TRBJ2-2
size: NA
V: TRBV4-3

DNA: TGTGCCAGCACCGAGAGCACGTTAGGGGGCCGCACTTACTTC
CDR3: CASTESTLGGRTYF
D: TRBD1
J: TRBJ2-7
size: NA
V: TRBV13

DNA: TGTGCCAGCAGCCAACTAAGGACAGGGCGGAACACCGGGGAGCTGTTTTTT
CDR3: CASSQLRTGRNTGELFF
D: TRBD1
J: TRBJ2-2
size: NA
V: TRBV3-1/TRBV3-2

DNA: TGTGCTAGTGGTTTTTTGGGGCTCTCCTACAATGAGCAGTTCTTC
CDR3: CASGFLGLSYNEQFF
D: NA
J: TRBJ2-1
size: once
V: TRBV12-5

DNA: TGTGCCAGTAATCCAGGGAGGTTTCGGACTGAAGCTTTCTTT
CDR3: CASNPGRFRTEAFF
D: NA
J: TRBJ1-1
size: few
V: TRBV19

DNA: TGTGCCAGCACAACTCAAGCTTTCTTT
CDR3: CASTTQAFF
D: NA
J: TRBJ1-1
size: NA
V: TRBV6-7

DNA: TGTGCCAGCAGCCTTGGGACATACCCTAGCACAGATACGCAGTATTTT
CDR3: CASSLGTYPSTDTQYF
D: NA
J: TRBJ2-3
size: NA
V: TRBV14